A single sample gave rise to the 24 T cell receptor beta chains below, sequenced in a study of response to subunit inactivated influenza vaccine. TCRdb used MiXCR to reprocess the RT-PCR reads, holding one entry per CDR3 protein. The repertoire has 200,000 to 300,000 distinct CDR3 sequences, 12% of them found once; the top ten carry about 8%. This specimen consisted of non-naive T cells sorted from PBMCs, obtained 14 to 15 days before vaccination. These receptors all stem from a man aged 45-60 years who received an inactivated influenza vaccine.

The genes are TRBV28 and TRBJ2-2; 10 bases fit TRBD1. The CDR3 has 14 residues. Trimming took 8 bases from V and 5 from J; bases not matched to a gene: 5. Germline lookup yields CDR1 MDHEN and CDR2 SYDVKM. The CDR3 here is CASQDRGRTGELFF. The DNA of the CDR3 is TGTGCCAGCCAAGACAGGGGGCGGACCGGGGAGCTGTTTTTT. Filled out from reference TRBV28 and TRBJ2-2, the complete variable domain reads DVKVTQSSRYLVKRTGEKVFLECVQDMDHENMFWYRQDPGLGLRLIYFSYDVKMKEKGDIPEGYSVSREKKERFSLILESASTNQTSMYLCASQDRGRTGELFFGEGSRLTVL.

This clonotype was picked up a small number of times. This chain links TRBV5-5 with TRBJ1-2; D gene unclear. The germline gives CDR1 SGHKS, CDR2 YYEKEE (reference sequence). This CDR3 region has 15 residues. V dropped 1 base and J dropped 4 bases, with 14 bases sitting between them. DNA for the CDR3: TGTGCCAGCAGCTTGAGGGCGGAGGGCTTCTATGGCTACACCTTC. Translated: CASSLRAEGFYGYTF.

The chain employs TRBV27 and TRBJ1-2, with unresolved D. The CDR3 has 14 residues. The V end was cut by 5 bases, the J end by 2 bases, with 12 bases between. Germline V CDR1 and CDR2: MNHEY, SMNVEV (reference sequence). This CDR3 is CASSRSGINYGYTF. CDR3 DNA: TGTGCCAGCAGTAGATCCGGGATCAACTATGGCTACACCTTC.

The V and J genes are TRBV5-1 and TRBJ2-7, with a tentative D call TRBD1 (5 bases). Germline values: CDR1 SGHRS, CDR2 YFSETQ. V lost 4 bases and J 5 bases, leaving 13 bases between the germline ends. CDR3 length: 13 amino acids. CDR3 protein: CASSLPGLDEQYF. Here the CDR3 DNA reads TGCGCCAGCAGCCTCCCAGGGTTGGACGAGCAGTACTTC.

This clonotype showed up just a few times. The chain carries TRBV6-1 and TRBJ2-5; 10 bases match TRBD1. Germline loops: CDR1 MNHNS, CDR2 SASEGT. The CDR3 runs to 15 residues. The J segment lost 5 bases and the V segment lost 6 bases, leaving 9 bases of the junction unmatched. The CDR3 loop reads CASRRGQGPQETQYF. The CDR3 DNA reads as TGTGCCAGCAGGAGGGGACAGGGGCCCCAGGAGACCCAGTACTTC.

This clonotype was detected many times. The chain carries TRBV29-1 and TRBJ1-4; no reliable D call. This CDR3 has 12 residues. CDR1 SQVTM and CDR2 ANQGSEA come from the germline V gene. V was trimmed by 2 bases and J by 8 bases, leaving 9 bases between them. The CDR3 nucleotides read TGCAGCGTTGAAACACCGGGGGAAAAACTGTTTTTT. Translated: CSVETPGEKLFF. The whole variable domain, filled in from reference TRBV29-1 and TRBJ1-4, reads SAVISQKPSRDICQRGTSLTIQCQVDSQVTMMFWYRQQPGQSLTLIATANQGSEATYESGFVIDKFPISRPNLTFSTLTVSNMSPEDSSIYLCSVETPGEKLFFGSGTQLSVL.

This clonotype was seen a handful of times. The genes are TRBV11-2 and TRBJ1-1; TRBD1 matches 7 bases. CDR1 and CDR2 (germline): SGHAT, FQNNGV. Trimming took 4 bases from V and 11 from J; bases not matched to a gene: 7. The CDR3 covers 12 residues. DNA of the CDR3: TGTGCCAGCAGCTCCGACAGGGTGGCCGCTTTCTTT. Protein: CASSSDRVAAFF.

The CDR3 reads CASSLLASGSGETQYF. In DNA, the CDR3 is TGTGCCAGCAGTTTATTAGCCAGCGGGAGCGGAGAGACCCAGTACTTC. The V call is TRBV27, the J call TRBJ2-5; 8 bases fit TRBD2. Germline loops: CDR1 MNHEY, CDR2 SMNVEV (reference sequence). This CDR3 comprises 16 residues. J lost 4 bases, V lost 1 base, and 8 bases had no gene match.

Of note for this clonotype: A much larger clone differs by one base, so this may be a read error. The V call is TRBV5-1, the J call TRBJ2-7; possibly TRBD1 for D (6 bases). The germline CDR1 and CDR2 sequences are SGHRS and YFSETQ. The CDR3 extends over 14 amino acids. CDR3 amino acids: CASSLEQGENEQHF. The CDR3 DNA follows: TGCGCCAGCAGCTTGGAACAGGGCGAGAACGAGCAGCACTTC.

This clonotype came up many times. The CDR3 region is CASSGGGQRTDTQYF. In DNA, the CDR3 is TGTGCCAGCAGCGGGGGGGGACAGCGCACAGATACGCAGTATTTT. This chain uses TRBV7-9 with TRBJ2-3, with D perhaps TRBD1 or TRBD2 (7 bases each). The germline V gene encodes CDR1 SEHNR and CDR2 FQNEAQ (reference sequence). This CDR3 has 15 amino acids. V was pared by 5 bases and J by 1 base, with 13 bases between. Full variable domain (rest looked up from reference TRBV7-9 and TRBJ2-3): DTGVSQNPRHKITKRGQNVTFRCDPISEHNRLYWYRQTLGQGPEFLTYFQNEAQLEKSRLLSDRFSAERPKGSFSTLEIQRTEQGDSAMYLCASSGGGQRTDTQYFGPGTRLTVL.

The chain combines TRBV7-9 with TRBJ2-5, with D perhaps matching TRBD1 or TRBD2 (5 bases each). The V end lost 6 bases, the J end lost 4 bases, and 18 bases lay between the germline ends. The V gene's germline CDR1 is SEHNR and CDR2 FQNEAQ (reference sequence). The CDR3 extends over 15 amino acids. The CDR3 here is CASRSPRDLGETQYF. CDR3 in DNA: TGTGCCAGCAGATCCCCGAGGGACCTGGGAGAGACCCAGTACTTC.

In this sample, this clonotype turned up a few times. The V call is TRBV5-1, the J call TRBJ2-7, with TRBD1 matching over 7 bases. This CDR3 is 15 amino acids long. After removal of 0 bases from V and 5 bases from J, the junction contained 8 bases not matched to a gene. Germline V gene data show CDR1 as SGHRS and CDR2 as YFSETQ. The CDR3 here is CASSLVETGKDEQYF. DNA of the CDR3: TGCGCCAGCAGCTTGGTTGAGACAGGGAAGGACGAGCAGTACTTC.

The sample holds a few counts of this clonotype. The rearrangement links TRBV9 to TRBJ1-1, with TRBD1 matching 8 bases. Trimming took 0 bases from V and 6 from J; bases not matched to a gene: 7. Germline loops: CDR1 SGDLS, CDR2 YYNGEE. There are 15 residues in the CDR3. CDR3 DNA: TGTGCCAGCAGCGTAGTGTGGGGGACAGGCGCTGAAGCTTTCTTT. Translated: CASSVVWGTGAEAFF.

This clonotype appeared many times. This rearrangement joins TRBV6-2 or TRBV6-3 to TRBJ1-2; D is possibly TRBD1 (6 bases). Germline assignment: CDR1 MNHEY and CDR2 SVGEGT. CDR3 length: 16 residues. V lost 2 bases and J lost 5, with 18 bases in between. The CDR3 is CASSYIPRRGYYGYTF. The CDR3 DNA reads as TGTGCCAGCAGTTACATTCCACGGAGGGGGTATTATGGCTACACCTTC.

CDR3 in amino acids: CASDSRGRETQYF. In DNA form, the CDR3 reads TGTGCCAGCGATTCCAGGGGGCGGGAGACCCAGTACTTC. This chain joins TRBV3-1 and TRBJ2-5; TRBD1 matches 8 bases. Per germline, CDR1 LGHDT and CDR2 YNNKEL (reference sequence). This CDR3 is built from 13 residues. J lost 5 bases, V lost 8 bases, and 7 bases had no gene match.

The table lists this clonotype with a few counts. The J gene is TRBJ2-3, the V gene TRBV4-3; D possibly corresponds to TRBD1 (6 bases). The CDR3 totals 14 residues. Trimming stripped 4 bases from V and 4 bases from J, with 12 bases between. Germline V lookup: CDR1 LGHNA, CDR2 YSLEER. CDR3 bases: TGCGCCAGCAGCCGGGACACAGGGTCAGATACGCAGTATTTT. It yields the protein CASSRDTGSDTQYF.

This clonotype was observed many times. V usage is TRBV4-3 and J usage is TRBJ1-4; D is perhaps TRBD1 (5 bases). Trimming took off 5 bases at V and 0 bases at J, with 13 bases between the two ends. Germline CDR1 is LGHNA and CDR2 is YSLEER. The CDR3 is 16 amino acids. The CDR3 DNA is TGCGCCAGCAGCGTCAGGGCAGCCGCAACTAATGAAAAACTGTTTTTT. Translating gives CASSVRAAATNEKLFF.

The table lists this clonotype with a few counts. This rearrangement joins TRBV9 to TRBJ1-3; no clear D gene. CDR3 length: 14 amino acids. Germline CDR1 is SGDLS and CDR2 is YYNGEE. V was shortened by 3 bases and J by 0 bases, with 7 bases between the two germline ends. The DNA for the CDR3 is TGTGCCAGCAGCGCACGCCGCTCTGGAAACACCATATATTTT. Translated: CASSARRSGNTIYF.

CDR3 nucleotide sequence: TGTGCCAGCAGCCTCACAGGGACGTCCGAGCAGTACTTC. Translated, it gives CASSLTGTSEQYF. The rearrangement joins TRBV7-9 to TRBJ2-7; TRBD1 might be the D (6 bases). The CDR3 totals 13 residues. The germline V gene has CDR1 SEHNR and CDR2 FQNEAQ (reference sequence). The germline V and J ends were trimmed by 5 bases and 6 bases, with 14 bases remaining between them. The whole variable domain, remainder taken from reference TRBV7-9 and TRBJ2-7, is DTGVSQNPRHKITKRGQNVTFRCDPISEHNRLYWYRQTLGQGPEFLTYFQNEAQLEKSRLLSDRFSAERPKGSFSTLEIQRTEQGDSAMYLCASSLTGTSEQYFGPGTRLTVT.

This chain connects TRBV5-1 to TRBJ2-5; 8 bases map to TRBD2. The CDR3 has 14 amino acids. Trimming at V came to 4 bases and at J to 1 base, leaving 3 bases not matched to a gene. Germline loops: CDR1 SGHRS, CDR2 YFSETQ. The CDR3 here is CASSRGGVQETQYF. CDR3 nucleotides: TGCGCCAGCAGCCGGGGGGGCGTCCAAGAGACCCAGTACTTC.

There are many counts of this clonotype. This chain links TRBV2 with TRBJ2-1; D possibly uses TRBD1 or TRBD2 (5 bases each). Trimming pared 6 bases from V and 4 bases from J, leaving 10 bases between. From germline, CDR1 is SNHLY and CDR2 FYNNEI. The CDR3 contains 13 residues. The chain's CDR3 is CASREDNYNEQFF. CDR3 DNA sequence: TGTGCCAGCAGGGAGGACAATTACAATGAGCAGTTCTTC. Looking up the rest from reference TRBV2 and TRBJ2-1 gives the full variable domain: EPEVTQTPSHQVTQMGQEVILRCVPISNHLYFYWYRQILGQKVEFLVSFYNNEISEKSEIFDDQFSVERPDGSNFTLKIRSTKLEDSAMYFCASREDNYNEQFFGPGTRLTVL.

The table lists this clonotype with a few counts. The rearrangement uses TRBV5-6 and TRBJ2-5; D possibly corresponds to TRBD2 (6 bases). The CDR3 loop spans 16 amino acids. The germline V and J ends were trimmed by 2 bases and 2 bases, with 16 bases remaining between them. The germline gives CDR1 SGHDT, CDR2 YYEEEE. CDR3 sequence: CASSFRSWRGQETQYF. The CDR3 DNA sequence: TGTGCCAGCAGCTTTCGGTCTTGGCGGGGACAAGAGACCCAGTACTTC. The whole variable domain, remainder taken from reference TRBV5-6 and TRBJ2-5, is DAGVTQSPTHLIKTRGQQVTLRCSPKSGHDTVSWYQQALGQGPQFIFQYYEEEERQRGNFPDRFSGHQFPNYSSELNVNALLLGDSALYLCASSFRSWRGQETQYFGPGTRLLVL.

The chain joins TRBV7-2 to TRBJ2-7, with D perhaps matching TRBD1 (6 bases). Germline CDR1 and CDR2: SGHTA and FQGNSA. The V gene lost 2 bases and the J gene lost 3 bases, with 11 bases spanning the gap. The CDR3 has 14 amino acids. CDR3 loop: CASSLSGQVYEQYF. The CDR3 DNA reads TGTGCCAGCAGCTTATCGGGACAAGTCTACGAGCAGTACTTC.

The V gene is TRBV6-1, the J gene TRBJ2-1; D possibly uses TRBD1 or TRBD2 (5 bases each). The CDR3 consists of 16 residues. Germline CDR1 and CDR2: MNHNS and SASEGT. The V and J ends lost 1 base and 8 bases respectively, with 18 bases between them. The CDR3 coding sequence is TGTGCCAGCAGTGAAGTTGGGACGGCCACTACCTATGAGCAGTTCTTC. Translating it yields CASSEVGTATTYEQFF.